The following is a T cell receptor beta chain sequence with its context. What antigen it recognizes has not been identified. No base-level quality is on record; no much larger clone is a single base apart. TCRbeta CDR3 regions were amplified from genomic DNA using the immunoSEQ Assay, a bias-controlled multiplex PCR. The published analysis was carried out like this. The number of nucleated cells in each sample was estimated from the amplification of reference gene primers within the assay. To quantify the absolute abundance of each unique TCRbeta CDR3 rearrangement, sequence reads were collapsed and filtered. For each sample, productive Simpson clonality was calculated as the square root of Simpson's diversity index across productive rearrangements. TCRdb's version of the immuneACCESS table is confined to in-frame rearrangements and falls short of the full clone set. An unresolved V gene accounts for under half of the shortfall where checked; the remainder is of unknown origin. V, J and clone size derive from that table, while D and trimming were established from the DNA sequence. For this sample the table gives under 500,000 clones, of which approximately 90% were detected only once. The ten largest account for more than 4% of the sample.

Via the germline V gene, CDR1 is MDHEN and CDR2 SYDVKM. Unmatched junction bases come to 16, with V trimmed by 4 bases and J by 3 bases. Including the terminal cysteine and phenylalanine, the CDR3 comprises 18 residues. The kept DNA is CDR3 alone, 54 bases in frame from the first base. This entry belongs to a study of blood T cell repertoires in COVID-19 (dated by TCRdb to about 2020). About the investigation overall: Samples from collaborators originated in the United States, Italy and Spain and spanned both the acute and convalescent phases of COVID-19. The prospective study material was composed of cDNA or gDNA derived from T cells, B-cell-depleted T cells, or PBMCs. The dataset comprised deeply sampled blood TCRbeta repertoires from subjects exposed to, actively infected with, or recovered from COVID-19. The sample metadata nearly always contained a de-identified subject ID, COVID-19 status, age in years and sex. The samples were drawn from the first 160 participants of the ongoing ImmuneRACE study and from over a thousand subjects provided by 6 global collaborators. Where available, HLA class I and class II types were obtained from metadata supplied by the sample provider rather than from assay-based typing. A freely available public database, intended as a resource for researchers studying the immune response to SARS-CoV-2, is where the repertoires were released.

Collaborating institutions collected whole blood in K2EDTA tubes following their own protocols. For TCRbeta analysis, collaborators shipped samples as frozen whole blood, isolated PBMCs, or DNA extracted from either of those sample types. On the study overall, not on this receptor specifically: Clinical and demographic metadata were provided uncurated, with the amount varying by source and participant.

The TCR sequence derives from a woman in her twenties or thirties with acute or convalescent COVID-19. The sequenced material came from peripheral blood. The chain joins TRBV28 to TRBJ2-5, with TRBD1 identical over 8 junction bases. CDR3 sequence: CASSSLKLDRGIEETQYF. The DNA sequence reads TGTGCCAGCAGTTCCCTCAAACTCGACAGGGGTATCGAAGAGACCCAGTACTTC.